The T cell receptor (beta chain) under discussion was sequenced for a study of cytomegalovirus exposure and HLA in healthy donors. Study findings and constraints: A later examination showed that TCR association rates differed by HLA locus, with DRB1 most and HLA-C fewest.

PCR employed 60 Vbeta and 13 Jbeta primers. Using immunoSEQ multiplex PCR, the repertoire was profiled, and TCRdb retains in-frame clones only, with some absent. The table has some 190,000 clones, less than 90% seen once; the top ten hold roughly 0.33%. This clone was seen just once. Its antigen is currently unknown. This CDR3 spans 13 amino acids. The germline V gene encodes CDR1 MDHEN and CDR2 SYDVKM. V lost 5 bases, J lost 6 bases, and 6 bases stayed unmatched. The chain joins TRBV28 to TRBJ2-7; 8 positions match TRBD1. Source material: PBMCs. This sequence originates from a woman in her twenties or thirties in good health and CMV-seronegative. CDR3 DNA: TGTGCCAGCAGTGTAGACAGGGGAGGCGAGCAGTACTTC. Protein: CASSVDRGGEQYF.